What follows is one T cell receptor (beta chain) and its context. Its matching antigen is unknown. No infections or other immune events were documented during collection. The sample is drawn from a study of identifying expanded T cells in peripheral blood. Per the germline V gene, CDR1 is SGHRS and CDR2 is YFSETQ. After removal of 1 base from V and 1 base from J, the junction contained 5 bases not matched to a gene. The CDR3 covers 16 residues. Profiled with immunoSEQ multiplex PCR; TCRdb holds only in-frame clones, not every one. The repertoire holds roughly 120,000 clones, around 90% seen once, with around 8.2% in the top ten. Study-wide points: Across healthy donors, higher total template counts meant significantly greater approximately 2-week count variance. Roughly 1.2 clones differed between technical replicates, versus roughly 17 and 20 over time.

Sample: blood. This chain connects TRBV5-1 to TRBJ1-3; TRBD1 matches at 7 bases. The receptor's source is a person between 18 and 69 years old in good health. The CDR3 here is CASSLTGAISGNTIYF. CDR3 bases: TGCGCCAGCAGCTTGACAGGGGCGATATCTGGAAACACCATATATTTT.